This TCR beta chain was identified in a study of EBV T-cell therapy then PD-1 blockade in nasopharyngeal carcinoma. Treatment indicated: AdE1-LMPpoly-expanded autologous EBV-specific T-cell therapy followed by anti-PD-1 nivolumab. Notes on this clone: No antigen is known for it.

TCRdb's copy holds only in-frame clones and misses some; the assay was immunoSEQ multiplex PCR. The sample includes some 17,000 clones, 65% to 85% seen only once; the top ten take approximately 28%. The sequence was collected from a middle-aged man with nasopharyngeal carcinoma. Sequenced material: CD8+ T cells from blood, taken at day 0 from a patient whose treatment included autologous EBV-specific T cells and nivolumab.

In nucleotides, the CDR3 is TGTGCCAGCAGTTACTCTCCCAGCGGGGGTGAGACCCAGTACTTC. Translation: CASSYSPSGGETQYF. V and J are TRBV6-5 and TRBJ2-5, with 8 bases that match TRBD2. Germline V gene sequence: CDR1 MNHEY, CDR2 SVGAGI. V lost 0 bases, J lost 5 bases, and 5 bases stayed unmatched. The CDR3 extends over 15 amino acids.